Each of the 9 T cell receptor beta chains below was sequenced from the same sample in a study of early T cells in non-severe SARS-CoV-2 infection. TCRdb called the 5' RACE reads again in MiXCR, with one record for every CDR3 protein. The table shows around 40,000 distinct CDR3 sequences, with approximately 10% occurring only once. Sequencing used whole blood. The receptors were sampled from an adult who was a healthcare worker with PCR-confirmed SARS-CoV-2 infection or an uninfected control (not recorded which).

This clonotype came up many times. The V gene is TRBV7-3, the J gene TRBJ1-1, with 7 positions matching TRBD1. Trimming took 5 bases from V and 0 from J; bases not matched to a gene: 6. Germline values: CDR1 SGHTA, CDR2 FQGTGA. The CDR3 loop spans 15 amino acids. The CDR3 coding sequence is TGTGCCAGCAGCCCGAGGACAGGAATGAACACTGAAGCTTTCTTT. Translation: CASSPRTGMNTEAFF.

There are a few counts of this clonotype. The CDR3 DNA reads TGTGCCAGCAGCTTTGACGGTTCCGGGAACACTGAAGCTTTCTTT. Its translation: CASSFDGSGNTEAFF. V gene TRBV7-2 combines with J gene TRBJ1-1; D is unresolved. The germline V gene has CDR1 SGHTA and CDR2 FQGNSA. CDR3 length: 15 amino acids. Trimming took off 3 bases at V and 1 base at J, with 12 bases between the two ends.

This clonotype was seen at least ten times. The chain carries TRBV2 and TRBJ1-6, with TRBD1 matching 7 bases. After removal of 4 bases from V and 9 bases from J, the junction contained 6 bases not matched to a gene. The CDR3 covers 14 residues. Per germline, CDR1 SNHLY and CDR2 FYNNEI. The CDR3 loop reads CASSVTGVSSPLHF. The CDR3 DNA sequence: TGTGCCAGCAGTGTTACAGGGGTCAGTTCACCCCTCCACTTT.

This clonotype was counted between two and nine times. The genes are TRBV4-1 and TRBJ2-1; 7 bases align to TRBD1. The V gene end was trimmed by 5 bases and the J gene end by 0 bases; junction bases not matched to a gene: 7. The germline CDR1 and CDR2 sequences are MGHRA and YSYEKL. CDR3 length equals 16 residues. CDR3: CASSTQAGGSYNEQFF. The DNA for the CDR3 is TGCGCCAGCAGCACCCAGGCAGGGGGCTCCTACAATGAGCAGTTCTTC.

This clonotype has only a few counts. The chain combines TRBV29-1 with TRBJ1-1; 9 positions agree with TRBD1. The CDR3 totals 17 residues. Germline V gene data show CDR1 as SQVTM and CDR2 as ANQGSEA. V gave up 2 bases and J gave up 1 base; unmatched junction bases: 11. In DNA form, the CDR3 reads TGCAGCGTTGAACGAACAGGGGGCCGGCTAGAGAACACTGAAGCTTTCTTT. It translates to CSVERTGGRLENTEAFF.

This clonotype showed up many times. The V gene is TRBV5-4, the J gene TRBJ1-4; 9 bases align to TRBD1. The CDR3 spans 15 residues. Looked up from germline, CDR1 is SGHNT and CDR2 is YYREEE (reference sequence). V was pared by 4 bases and J by 6 bases, with 7 bases of the junction left unmatched. CDR3 residues: CASSRRDREDEKLFF. The CDR3 DNA reads TGTGCCAGCAGCCGACGGGACAGGGAGGATGAAAAACTGTTTTTT.

This clonotype has more than one count but fewer than ten. V and J are TRBV2 and TRBJ1-5, with 7 bases lining up with TRBD1. CDR3 size: 14 residues. Germline CDR1 SNHLY, CDR2 FYNNEI. Unmatched junction bases numbered 2, after V lost 4 bases and J lost 2 bases. CDR3 bases: TGTGCCAGCAGTGGCCAGGGGGGCAATCAGCCCCAGCATTTT. Translating it yields CASSGQGGNQPQHF.

At least ten counts were recorded for this clonotype. The chain recombines TRBV29-1 with TRBJ1-1; a weak D match, TRBD1 (5 bases). Trimming shortened V by 5 bases and J by 0 bases, and 13 bases separated the two germline ends. The CDR3 has 14 residues. Germline V CDR1 and CDR2: SQVTM, ANQGSEA. The CDR3 is CSVQRGSMNTEAFF. CDR3 nucleotide sequence: TGCAGCGTTCAGAGGGGTTCCATGAACACTGAAGCTTTCTTT.

This clonotype was counted many times. The chain uses TRBV11-2 and TRBJ2-3, with D maybe TRBD2 (6 bases). Germline V CDR1 and CDR2: SGHAT, FQNNGV. Trimming took 6 bases from V and 4 from J, leaving 20 bases between them. This CDR3 comprises 16 residues. The CDR3 nucleotides are TGTGCCAGCAGACTTGGCGGGGCTAGTACCTCAGATACGCAGTATTTT. Protein sequence: CASRLGGASTSDTQYF.